Each of the 2 T cell receptor beta chains below was sequenced from the same sample in a study of identical twins. From the 5' RACE reads, TCRdb called clonotypes with MiXCR, one entry per CDR3 protein. The sample lists around 680,000 distinct CDR3 sequences, over 8.5% occurring once. These data are also associated with another study on yellow fever vaccine responses in identical twins.

Sequencing input: PBMCs. The origin of the receptors is a woman aged 18-29 years in good health.

The rearrangement links TRBV30 to TRBJ2-7; D tentatively fits TRBD1 or TRBD2 (6 bases each). The CDR3 length is 13 residues. Germline values: CDR1 GTSNPN, CDR2 SVGIG (reference sequence). The V and J ends lost 4 bases and 5 bases respectively, with 15 bases between them. CDR3 sequence reads: CAWIERGDHEQYF. The CDR3 bases are TGTGCCTGGATTGAAAGGGGGGACCACGAGCAGTACTTC.

In this sample, this clonotype turned up a few times. The chain recombines TRBV7-8 with TRBJ2-7; D possibly uses TRBD1 or TRBD2 (5 bases each). CDR1 is SGHVS, CDR2 FQNEAQ, per germline. V lost 2 bases, J lost 6 bases, and 14 bases lay in between. This CDR3 has 14 amino acids. CDR3 residues: CASSLTGPLAEQYF. CDR3 DNA: TGTGCCAGCAGCTTAACGGGGCCCCTTGCCGAGCAGTACTTC.